A single sample gave rise to the 30 T cell receptor beta chains below, sequenced in a study of shared clonotypes between healthy human individuals. Profiled with immunoSEQ multiplex PCR; TCRdb holds only in-frame clones, not every one. The sample carries more than 450,000 clones, 79% recorded once. Sequenced input: PBMCs. Receptors were obtained from a middle-aged woman in good health. Some clones in this sample may be carry-over from other donors' samples.

The chain has TRBV28 and TRBJ1-1; a weak D match, TRBD1 (5 bases). Per germline, CDR1 MDHEN and CDR2 SYDVKM. The V end lost 2 bases, the J end lost 7 bases, and 8 bases lay between the germline ends. The CDR3 has 12 amino acids. CDR3 DNA sequence: TGTGCCAGCAGTTTACGAAGGGGTGAAGCTTTCTTT. This translates into CASSLRRGEAFF. Combining the CDR3 with reference TRBV28 and TRBJ1-1 gives the whole variable domain DVKVTQSSRYLVKRTGEKVFLECVQDMDHENMFWYRQDPGLGLRLIYFSYDVKMKEKGDIPEGYSVSREKKERFSLILESASTNQTSMYLCASSLRRGEAFFGQGTRLTVV.

V gene TRBV7-8 combines with J gene TRBJ2-7; 13 nucleotides align to TRBD2. Per the germline V gene, CDR1 is SGHVS and CDR2 is FQNEAQ. This CDR3 has 16 residues. J lost 2 bases, V lost 5 bases, and 6 bases had no gene match. CDR3 sequence (DNA): TGTGCCAGCAGCCGGGGACTAGCGGGACCTCCCTACGAGCAGTACTTC. Protein sequence: CASSRGLAGPPYEQYF.

The gene calls are TRBV7-2 and TRBJ1-2; 8 bases agree with TRBD1. The CDR3 runs to 13 residues. The ends lost 4 bases at V and 8 bases at J; junction bases unmatched: 6. Looked up from germline, CDR1 is SGHTA and CDR2 is FQGNSA. In DNA, the CDR3 is TGTGCCAGCAGCTCTGGACAGGGAAGCGGCTACACCTTC. As protein: CASSSGQGSGYTF.

Concerning this clone itself: Other DNA sequences in this sample translate to the same CDR3. The V and J genes are TRBV11-2 and TRBJ2-7; D perhaps matches TRBD2 (5 bases). This CDR3 comprises 14 residues. Germline V gives CDR1 SGHAT, CDR2 FQNNGV. The germline V and J ends were trimmed by 1 base and 3 bases, with 10 bases remaining between them. In nucleotides, the CDR3 is TGTGCCAGCAGCTTAGGGTCGGGGATCTACGAGCAGTACTTC. It codes for CASSLGSGIYEQYF.

V is TRBV5-5 and J is TRBJ2-3; 7 nucleotides line up with TRBD1. Looked up from germline, CDR1 is SGHKS and CDR2 is YYEKEE (reference sequence). This CDR3 comprises 15 residues. V shed 1 base and J 2 bases; nucleotides not matched to a gene: 4. The DNA of the CDR3 is TGTGCCAGCAGCTTGACGGGACAGCCCACAGATACGCAGTATTTT. Its translation is CASSLTGQPTDTQYF.

The chain links TRBV21-1 to TRBJ2-3; whether TRBD2, the table's D call, matches the DNA was not checked. TRBV21-1 is annotated as a pseudogene. This CDR3 region has 16 residues. This CDR3 is CASSKLQREGRDTQYF. The CDR3 region has the DNA TGTGCCAGCAGCAAACTACAGCGGGAGGGGAGAGATACGCAGTATTTT.

Here the CDR3 DNA reads TGTGCCAGTATCCCAAGCAGGGAGGCTGGAAACACCATATATTTT. Translation gives CASIPSREAGNTIYF. This sequence joins TRBV19 and TRBJ1-3; D perhaps matches TRBD1 (5 bases). Germline V lookup: CDR1 LNHDA, CDR2 SQIVND (reference sequence). Trimming removed 7 bases from V and 2 bases from J, with 15 bases in between. CDR3 length: 15 amino acids.

There are a few counts of this clone. V is TRBV4-1 and J is TRBJ1-2; 7 positions match TRBD1. V was pared by 3 bases and J by 3 bases, with 7 bases of the junction left unmatched. The germline V gene encodes CDR1 MGHRA and CDR2 YSYEKL. The CDR3 covers 15 residues. CDR3 coding DNA: TGCGCCAGCAGCCACCTCAACAGGGGAGACTATGGCTACACCTTC. This encodes CASSHLNRGDYGYTF.

V is TRBV18 and J is TRBJ2-7, with TRBD2 identical over 7 bases. CDR3 length: 15 amino acids. From germline, CDR1 is KGHSH and CDR2 LQKENI. Losses at the gene ends were 2 bases for V and 3 bases for J; bases not matched to a gene: 7. CDR3 amino acids: CASSPTAGARYEQYF. CDR3 DNA: TGTGCCAGCTCACCAACGGCGGGAGCCCGCTACGAGCAGTACTTC.

The chain combines TRBV18 with TRBJ2-5; D not certain. The V gene's germline CDR1 is KGHSH and CDR2 LQKENI. V dropped 2 bases and J dropped 3 bases, with 10 bases sitting between them. This CDR3 has 14 amino acids. This CDR3 is CASSPIGRKETQYF. In DNA, the CDR3 is TGTGCCAGCTCACCAATCGGCAGAAAAGAGACCCAGTACTTC.

The J gene is TRBJ1-2, the V gene TRBV19; D not resolved. Per the germline V gene, CDR1 is LNHDA and CDR2 is SQIVND (reference sequence). The CDR3 has 14 amino acids. Trimming left V 0 bases short and J 5 bases short, with 10 bases between. CDR3 in DNA: TGTGCCAGTAGTATAGACAGGTCTACTTATGGCTACACCTTC. This translates into CASSIDRSTYGYTF. The entire variable domain, with the rest obtained from reference TRBV19 and TRBJ1-2, is as follows: DGGITQSPKYLFRKEGQNVTLSCEQNLNHDAMYWYRQDPGQGLRLIYYSQIVNDFQKGDIAEGYSVSREKKESFPLTVTSAQKNPTAFYLCASSIDRSTYGYTFGSGTRLTVV.

This clone appeared once. The genes are TRBV6-1 and TRBJ2-7, with TRBD1 matching over 9 bases. V gave up 7 bases and J gave up 6 bases; unmatched junction bases: 10. The V gene's germline CDR1 is MNHNS and CDR2 SASEGT. The CDR3 has 14 residues. The CDR3 reads CASTAGTGPSEQYF. The CDR3 DNA sequence: TGTGCCAGCACCGCCGGGACAGGGCCGAGCGAGCAGTACTTC.

V and J are TRBV28 and TRBJ2-1; possible D gene TRBD1, 6 bases. Germline loops: CDR1 MDHEN, CDR2 SYDVKM. This CDR3 region has 15 residues. V lost 6 bases to trimming and J lost 5 bases, with 17 bases between them. DNA of the CDR3: TGTGCCAGCAGACAGGGAGCAAAACCCCACAATGAGCAGTTCTTC. Protein product: CASRQGAKPHNEQFF.

The chain links TRBV25-1 to TRBJ1-2, with D hard to call. This CDR3 has 12 amino acids. V lost 2 bases to trimming and J lost 5 bases, with 6 bases between them. Germline loops: CDR1 MGHDK, CDR2 SYGVNS. CDR3 region: CASSEGRYGYTF. The CDR3 DNA reads TGTGCCAGCAGTGAAGGGAGATATGGCTACACCTTC.

This chain uses TRBV4-3 with TRBJ1-2; no definite D call. The CDR3 spans 17 residues. CDR1 LGHNA and CDR2 YSLEER come from the germline V gene. V gave up 0 bases and J gave up 1 base, with 15 bases separating them. CDR3 loop: CASSQDPSPRSNYGYTF. The DNA for the CDR3 is TGCGCCAGCAGCCAAGATCCCTCCCCGAGGAGTAACTATGGCTACACCTTC.

V is TRBV6-1 and J is TRBJ2-2; 8 bases fit TRBD1. Trimming took 7 bases from V and 4 from J; bases not matched to a gene: 5. CDR1 and CDR2 from the germline V gene are MNHNS and SASEGT. There are 14 residues in the CDR3. The CDR3 DNA is TGTGCCAGCATGACAGGGGCGGGCACCGGGGAGCTGTTTTTT. Protein: CASMTGAGTGELFF.

The chain carries TRBV29-1 and TRBJ2-1; 11 bases line up with TRBD1. The CDR3 totals 11 residues. CDR1 and CDR2 from the germline V gene are SQVTM and ANQGSEA. Trimming removed 7 bases from V and 14 bases from J; junction bases left unmatched: 7. CDR3 amino acids: CSALDRGRKFF. DNA for the CDR3: TGCAGCGCTCTGGACAGGGGGCGAAAGTTCTTC.

This clone occurred a few times. This sequence joins TRBV7-9 and TRBJ2-7, with TRBD2 as a possible D gene (6 bases). CDR1 SEHNR and CDR2 FQNEAQ come from the germline V gene (reference sequence). There are 14 residues in the CDR3. The ends were cut back, 4 bases at V and 2 bases at J, with 12 bases in the middle. This CDR3 reads CASSSGTPPYEQYF. CDR3 bases: TGTGCCAGCAGCTCCGGGACTCCCCCCTACGAGCAGTACTTC.

V usage is TRBV7-3 and J usage is TRBJ2-5; no clear D. V was pared by 5 bases and J by 1 base, with 14 bases between. Germline V gene data show CDR1 as SGHTA and CDR2 as FQGTGA. This CDR3 spans 15 amino acids. The CDR3 is CASSQIPGPQETQYF. CDR3 coding DNA: TGTGCCAGCAGCCAGATTCCCGGACCCCAAGAGACCCAGTACTTC.

CDR3 bases: TGTGCCAGCAGCTTAGATGGGGTAGTGGTAAACTATGGCTACACCTTC. Translation: CASSLDGVVVNYGYTF. The chain is built from TRBV7-2 and TRBJ1-2; D is uncertain. CDR3 length equals 16 residues. Looked up from germline, CDR1 is SGHTA and CDR2 is FQGNSA. Deletions cut 1 base from V and 2 bases from J, with 14 bases between.

The CDR3 reads CASSPLADTGELFF. The DNA for the CDR3 is TGTGCCAGCTCACCTCTAGCGGATACCGGGGAGCTGTTTTTT. The chain couples TRBV18 to TRBJ2-2; 7 bases match TRBD2. The CDR3 is made up of 14 amino acids. From germline, CDR1 is KGHSH and CDR2 LQKENI. The J segment lost 5 bases and the V segment lost 3 bases, leaving 3 bases of the junction unmatched.

The genes are TRBV29-1 and TRBJ2-7, with 8 bases that match TRBD2. V trimming: 4 bases; J trimming: 6 bases; junction bases outside the gene matches: 14. The germline gives CDR1 SQVTM, CDR2 ANQGSEA. This CDR3 is 15 amino acids long. CDR3: CSVVHGSGRAGEQYF. As DNA, the CDR3 is TGCAGCGTTGTGCATGGTTCCGGGAGGGCCGGCGAGCAGTACTTC.

The chain recombines TRBV5-4 with TRBJ2-4, with D possibly being TRBD2 (6 bases). The CDR3 has 15 amino acids. Germline V lookup: CDR1 SGHNT, CDR2 YYREEE (reference sequence). V was trimmed by 1 base and J by 6 bases, leaving 14 bases between them. The CDR3 protein is CASSLPGAGGNIQYF. As DNA, the CDR3 is TGTGCCAGCAGCTTGCCCGGGGCCGGGGGAAACATTCAGTACTTC.

The rearrangement links TRBV7-3 to TRBJ1-1; D may be TRBD1 (6 bases). The V end lost 11 bases, the J end lost 10 bases, and 14 bases lay between the germline ends. This CDR3 comprises 10 residues. Germline CDR1 is SGHTA and CDR2 is FQGTGA. CDR3 bases: TGTGCCCGCCACTCGGACAGAGCTTTCTTT. Its translation is CARHSDRAFF.

The chain couples TRBV6-5 to TRBJ1-2; TRBD1 agrees at 8 bases. Germline V gene sequence: CDR1 MNHEY, CDR2 SVGAGI. This CDR3 has 13 residues. The trim removed 4 bases at V and 8 bases at J, leaving 6 bases unmatched. CDR3 nucleotide sequence: TGTGCCAGCAGTTTTACAGGGACAGGAGGCTACACCTTC. This encodes CASSFTGTGGYTF.

About this clone: Other DNA variants within this sample encode the same CDR3. The chain employs TRBV28 and TRBJ2-1, with D perhaps matching TRBD2 (6 bases). Trimming removed 3 bases at V and 0 bases at J, with 9 bases between. This CDR3 is built from 15 residues. Germline lookup yields CDR1 MDHEN and CDR2 SYDVKM. The CDR3 is CASSLPGSSYNEQFF. In DNA, the CDR3 is TGTGCCAGCAGTTTGCCCGGGAGCTCCTACAATGAGCAGTTCTTC.

CDR3 region: CASSLAGLPFDEQFF. CDR3 nucleotide sequence: TGCGCCAGCAGCTTGGCCGGCCTGCCTTTCGATGAGCAGTTCTTC. V and J are TRBV5-1 and TRBJ2-1, with D unclear. Trimming took off 0 bases at V and 8 bases at J, with 15 bases between the two ends. CDR1 and CDR2 from the germline V gene are SGHRS and YFSETQ. The CDR3 sequence is 15 residues long.

The chain carries TRBV6-6 and TRBJ2-5; 13 positions agree with TRBD2. The V gene end was trimmed by 2 bases and the J gene end by 7 bases; junction bases not matched to a gene: 7. CDR1 and CDR2 from the germline V gene are MNHNY and SVGAGI (reference sequence). The CDR3 is 16 residues long. The CDR3 loop reads CASSYLTSGGTGTQYF. CDR3 in DNA: TGTGCCAGCAGTTACCTGACTAGCGGGGGGACGGGGACCCAGTACTTC.

The V gene is TRBV4-2, the J gene TRBJ2-6; 7 nucleotides line up with TRBD2. The CDR3 covers 19 residues. V shed 1 base, J shed 0 bases, and the junction held 9 bases outside the gene matches. Germline assignment: CDR1 LGHNA and CDR2 YNFKEQ. CDR3 nucleotides: TGTGCCAGCAGCCAAGCGGGTCCGCGGGGGTACTCTGGGGCCAACGTCCTGACTTTC. This gives the protein CASSQAGPRGYSGANVLTF.

The chain couples TRBV9 to TRBJ2-3; D not resolved. Germline lookup yields CDR1 SGDLS and CDR2 YYNGEE. This CDR3 contains 13 residues. V gave up 6 bases and J gave up 0 bases, with 8 bases separating them. The CDR3 DNA sequence: TGTGCCAGCACCCCCGTGAGCACAGATACGCAGTATTTT. Encoded protein: CASTPVSTDTQYF.